The 18 T cell receptor beta chains below were found in one sample sequenced in a study of blood T cells in healthy people across ages. A sample-barcoded 5' primer and a J-beta primer mix were used in a second PCR of roughly 7 to 11 cycles. TCRdb re-derived calls from the 5' RACE reads in MiXCR, one entry per CDR3 protein. The sample records around 2 million distinct CDR3 sequences, about two fifths being singletons. Sequenced: blood. The receptors come from a human donor in good health.

Concerning this clonotype itself: One junction end disagrees with the germline gene, perhaps due to a read error. The chain is built from TRBV9 and TRBJ2-7; D gene ambiguous. CDR1 and CDR2 (germline): SGDLS, YYNGEE. This CDR3 contains 14 residues. For the CDR3, the DNA is TGTGCCGGCAGCGTTACCGTAAGCTCCTACGAGCAGTACTTC. Encoded protein: CAGSVTVSSYEQYF.

The genes are TRBV9 and TRBJ2-1; TRBD2 matches at 10 bases. Germline loops: CDR1 SGDLS, CDR2 YYNGEE. The CDR3 is made up of 15 amino acids. V gave up 4 bases and J gave up 6 bases; unmatched junction bases: 7. CDR3 residues: CASSHTSGVLNEQFF. The CDR3 nucleotides are TGTGCCAGCAGCCACACTAGCGGGGTCCTCAATGAGCAGTTCTTC.

This chain joins TRBV18 and TRBJ2-5; a weak D match, TRBD1 (6 bases). The end of the DNA fits TRBJ2-7 better, so the J call may be wrong. The CDR3 is 15 amino acids. Germline V gene data show CDR1 as KGHSH and CDR2 as LQKENI. The chain's CDR3 is CASSPQPQGTYEQYF. DNA of the CDR3: TGTGCCAGCTCACCACAGCCACAGGGAACCTACGAGCAGTACTTC.

The chain uses TRBV6-6 and TRBJ1-6; D unresolved. In germline, CDR1 is MNHNY, CDR2 SVGAGI (reference sequence). The CDR3 has 15 residues. V was cut by 6 bases and J by 4 bases, with 13 bases left in between. The CDR3 loop reads CASRYTELYNSPLHF. The CDR3 DNA reads as TGTGCCAGCAGATACACGGAACTTTATAATTCACCCCTCCACTTT.

The J gene is TRBJ1-6, the V gene TRBV28; D remains unclear. Per the germline V gene, CDR1 is MDHEN and CDR2 is SYDVKM. Trimming pared 4 bases from V and 1 base from J, leaving 14 bases between. This CDR3 is 17 amino acids long. CDR3 coding DNA: TGTGCCAGCAGTTCGGCAGACGTATCATCCTATAATTCACCCCTCCACTTT. This codes for CASSSADVSSYNSPLHF.

The V gene is TRBV5-1, the J gene TRBJ2-3; the D gene is possibly TRBD2 (5 bases). The germline gives CDR1 SGHRS, CDR2 YFSETQ. The CDR3 has 14 residues. V was clipped by 4 bases and J by 5 bases, with 14 bases between them. This CDR3 reads CASSPIIGGDTQYF. CDR3 in DNA: TGCGCCAGCAGCCCAATTATAGGAGGAGATACGCAGTATTTT.

This clonotype was detected ten times or more. The chain combines TRBV12-3 or TRBV12-4 with TRBJ2-3; the D gene could be TRBD1 or TRBD2 (6 bases each). The germline V and J ends were trimmed by 7 bases and 6 bases, with 14 bases remaining between them. This CDR3 spans 13 amino acids. The CDR3 DNA is TGTGCCAGCACTGGGGGGCGGAGGGATACGCAGTATTTT. It codes for CASTGGRRDTQYF.

This clonotype was detected only once. The V gene is TRBV18, the J gene TRBJ2-1; 8 nucleotides align to TRBD1. Germline CDR1 is KGHSH and CDR2 is LQKENI. With 2 bases clipped from V and 2 bases from J, the junction kept 5 bases outside the gene matches. The CDR3 has 16 amino acids. CDR3 bases: TGTGCCAGCTCACCATTTACGGGACAGGCCTACAATGAGCAGTTCTTC. It specifies CASSPFTGQAYNEQFF. Using reference TRBV18 and TRBJ2-1 for the parts outside the CDR3, the full variable domain is NAGVMQNPRHLVRRRGQEARLRCSPMKGHSHVYWYRQLPEEGLKFMVYLQKENIIDESGMPKERFSAEFPKEGPSILRIQQVVRGDSAAYFCASSPFTGQAYNEQFFGPGTRLTVL.

The rearrangement links TRBV12-3 or TRBV12-4 to TRBJ2-3; D might be TRBD2 (5 bases). CDR3 length equals 13 residues. Trimming left V 6 bases short and J 6 bases short, with 13 bases between. The CDR3 sequence: CASSGKLRDTQYF. The CDR3 nucleotides read TGTGCCAGCAGCGGGAAACTACGCGATACGCAGTATTTT.

The chain has TRBV28 and TRBJ1-1; unclear D gene. CDR1 and CDR2 (germline): MDHEN, SYDVKM. V gave up 9 bases and J gave up 1 base, with 12 bases separating them. This CDR3 has 13 residues. As DNA, the CDR3 is TGTGCCAGTTTATTCTGGGGGAACACTGAAGCTTTCTTT. This gives the protein CASLFWGNTEAFF. Variable domain in full (rest from reference TRBV28 and TRBJ1-1): DVKVTQSSRYLVKRTGEKVFLECVQDMDHENMFWYRQDPGLGLRLIYFSYDVKMKEKGDIPEGYSVSREKKERFSLILESASTNQTSMYLCASLFWGNTEAFFGQGTRLTVV.

V is TRBV12-3 or TRBV12-4 and J is TRBJ1-5; 9 bases align to TRBD1. The CDR3 consists of 14 residues. V was pared by 3 bases and J by 6 bases, with 3 bases of the junction left unmatched. CDR3 amino acids: CASSFDRGIQPQHF. The CDR3, as DNA: TGTGCCAGCAGTTTTGACAGGGGGATTCAGCCCCAGCATTTT.

This chain connects TRBV28 to TRBJ2-5; tentatively, D is TRBD2 (6 bases). The J call could be wrong; TRBJ2-7 is a better fit for the DNA end. From germline, CDR1 is MDHEN and CDR2 SYDVKM. The CDR3 length is 15 residues. This chain's CDR3 is CASSWAEAGKYEQYF. CDR3 nucleotide sequence: TGTGCCAGCAGCTGGGCCGAGGCGGGGAAATACGAGCAGTACTTC.

The chain employs TRBV3-1 and TRBJ1-2; TRBD1 matches 9 bases. There are 14 residues in the CDR3. J was trimmed by 7 bases and V by 1 base; bases with no gene match: 4. Germline V gene sequence: CDR1 LGHDT, CDR2 YNNKEL (reference sequence). This chain's CDR3 is CASSQGRTGVGYTF. The CDR3 DNA reads TGTGCCAGCAGCCAAGGTCGGACAGGGGTTGGCTACACCTTC.

This clonotype showed up just a few times. The chain links TRBV2 to TRBJ2-3; D remains unclear. Trimming pared 0 bases from V and 3 bases from J, leaving 7 bases between. There are 14 residues in the CDR3. Germline V gene data show CDR1 as SNHLY and CDR2 as FYNNEI. This chain's CDR3 is CASSEATFTDTQYF. Here the CDR3 DNA reads TGTGCCAGCAGTGAAGCTACTTTTACAGATACGCAGTATTTT.

The chain employs TRBV6-2 or TRBV6-3 and TRBJ1-5; no clear D. The germline CDR1 and CDR2 sequences are MNHEY and SVGEGT. The ends were cut back, 6 bases at V and 2 bases at J, with 11 bases in the middle. There are 14 residues in the CDR3. CDR3 in DNA: TGTGCCAGCAGGAAACTGCCCGGCAATCAGCCCCAGCATTTT. It codes for CASRKLPGNQPQHF.

The chain uses TRBV25-1 and TRBJ2-1; 7 nucleotides align to TRBD1. The CDR3 sequence is 15 residues long. Unmatched junction bases numbered 8, after V lost 3 bases and J lost 6 bases. CDR1 is MGHDK and CDR2 is SYGVNS in the germline V gene. The CDR3 spells CASSDPSTGSNEQFF. CDR3 nucleotide sequence: TGTGCCAGCAGTGACCCCTCGACAGGGAGCAATGAGCAGTTCTTC.

This clonotype was counted a few times. V is TRBV4-3 and J is TRBJ2-3, with unresolved D. Trimming took off 1 base at V and 1 base at J, with 6 bases between the two ends. Germline V gene sequence: CDR1 LGHNA, CDR2 YSLEER. This CDR3 has 14 residues. The DNA of the CDR3 is TGCGCCAGCAGCCAAGTTACCCGCACAGATACGCAGTATTTT. Encoded protein: CASSQVTRTDTQYF.

This clonotype appeared a few times. V usage is TRBV20-1 and J usage is TRBJ2-4, with D maybe TRBD1 (5 bases). The end of the DNA is better explained by TRBJ2-7, so the J call may be wrong. Germline V gene sequence: CDR1 DFQATT, CDR2 SNEGSKA (reference sequence). CDR3 length: 13 residues. CDR3 sequence reads: CSARPPTDYEQYF. CDR3 nucleotide sequence: TGCAGTGCTAGACCGCCGACAGACTACGAGCAGTACTTC.